The rows below give T cell receptor beta chains drawn from one sample of a study of identical twins. TCRdb redid the calling of the 5' RACE reads with MiXCR, one entry per CDR3 protein. In the table there are around 250,000 distinct CDR3 sequences, approximately 12% of which are singletons. This sample also belongs to another study, concerning yellow fever vaccine responses in identical twins.

The material sequenced was memory (CD45RO+) T cells sorted from blood. The source is a woman aged 18-35 years in good health. CDR3s include the opening cysteine and the closing phenylalanine or tryptophan. The order of the fields is clone size, J gene, V gene, D gene, CDR3 DNA, CDR3 protein. D genes are given only for firm matches. A row's size may be missing; if present it is once, few, many or a size class.

.	TRBJ2-7	TRBV6-1	.	TGTGCCAGCAACGGGCGAGGGGGGGCCTCCTACTACGAGCAGTACTTC	CASNGRGGASYYEQYF
.	TRBJ2-7	TRBV19	TRBD1	TGTGCCAGTAGTATGACAGGGGGCTCCTACGAGCAGTACTTC	CASSMTGGSYEQYF
many	TRBJ2-1	TRBV11-2	.	TGTGCCAGCAGCTTAGGGGGGGGCGGAGGGTCCTACAATGAGCAGTTCTTC	CASSLGGGGGSYNEQFF
.	TRBJ2-3	TRBV20-1	.	TGCAGTGCAAACAGGAGGGGCCTGAGCACAGATACGCAGTATTTT	CSANRRGLSTDTQYF
many	TRBJ2-2	TRBV7-9	.	TGTGCCAGCAGCCGGGACATAAACACCGGGGAGCTGTTTTTT	CASSRDINTGELFF
.	TRBJ1-2	TRBV27	TRBD1	TGTGCCAGCAGTTTGACAGGGGGTGGCTATGGCTACACCTTC	CASSLTGGGYGYTF
few	TRBJ2-5	TRBV7-7	TRBD1	TGTGCTAGCAGCTTCTCTGGACAGGGCCAGACCCAGTACTTC	CASSFSGQGQTQYF
few	TRBJ2-3	TRBV2	TRBD1	TGTGCCAGCAAAAAGGACAGGGCGCGCACAGATACGCAGTATTTT	CASKKDRARTDTQYF
.	TRBJ1-1	TRBV9	.	TGTGCCAGCAGCGTCGGTAGTACGATGAACACTGAAGCTTTCTTT	CASSVGSTMNTEAFF
many	TRBJ2-7	TRBV11-2	TRBD1	TGTGCCAGCAGCTTCCACCTATTAACGGGACAGCCAACCTACGAGCAGTACTTC	CASSFHLLTGQPTYEQYF
.	TRBJ2-5	TRBV12-3/TRBV12-4	.	TGTGCCAGCAGTTCCGGTGCCGCGGACCAAGAGACCCAGTACTTC	CASSSGAADQETQYF
.	TRBJ2-7	TRBV25-1	.	TGTGCCAGCAGGGACTCCTACGAGCAGTACTTC	CASRDSYEQYF
many	TRBJ1-5	TRBV7-9	TRBD1	TGTGCCAGCAGCCGGGGCGGACAGGGAAGCCCCACCAATCAGCCCCAGCATTTT	CASSRGGQGSPTNQPQHF
.	TRBJ2-7	TRBV12-3/TRBV12-4	.	TGTGCCAGCAGTTTGATGAGGGGGGGGGCCCACGAGCAGTACTTC	CASSLMRGGAHEQYF
.	TRBJ2-3	TRBV12-3/TRBV12-4	TRBD2	TGTGCCAGCAGTTTGGGACGCGGGAGTGTCTCAGATACGCAGTATTTT	CASSLGRGSVSDTQYF
.	TRBJ2-3	TRBV18	TRBD1	TGTGCCAGCTCATTCGGACAGGGATCAGATACGCAGTATTTT	CASSFGQGSDTQYF
many	TRBJ1-4	TRBV15	.	TGTGCCACCAGCAGAGGGATAACCCTATTTTTT	CATSRGITLFF